The clone carrying this TCR beta chain has at least ten counts. The antigen is unknown. J gave up 4 bases and V 3 bases, and 5 bases lay outside the gene matches. CDR3 length: 15 residues. The data belong to a study of response to subunit inactivated influenza vaccine. Study-level findings and limits: Every seasonal influenza vaccination brings in few new T cells, the authors suggested.

In TCRdb, the RT-PCR reads were re-called with MiXCR into one record per CDR3 protein. The repertoire holds over 150,000 distinct CDR3 sequences, with about 10% as singletons. The specimen comprised CD8+ T cells sorted from PBMCs, sampled approximately 25 months after vaccination. The clonotype was recovered from a man between 45 and 75 years old who received an inactivated influenza vaccine. The V call is TRBV12-3 or TRBV12-4, the J call TRBJ2-3; 9 bases match TRBD2. The CDR3 region has the DNA TGTGCCAGCAGTTTGCTAGCGGGATTATCAGATACGCAGTATTTT. It translates to CASSLLAGLSDTQYF.